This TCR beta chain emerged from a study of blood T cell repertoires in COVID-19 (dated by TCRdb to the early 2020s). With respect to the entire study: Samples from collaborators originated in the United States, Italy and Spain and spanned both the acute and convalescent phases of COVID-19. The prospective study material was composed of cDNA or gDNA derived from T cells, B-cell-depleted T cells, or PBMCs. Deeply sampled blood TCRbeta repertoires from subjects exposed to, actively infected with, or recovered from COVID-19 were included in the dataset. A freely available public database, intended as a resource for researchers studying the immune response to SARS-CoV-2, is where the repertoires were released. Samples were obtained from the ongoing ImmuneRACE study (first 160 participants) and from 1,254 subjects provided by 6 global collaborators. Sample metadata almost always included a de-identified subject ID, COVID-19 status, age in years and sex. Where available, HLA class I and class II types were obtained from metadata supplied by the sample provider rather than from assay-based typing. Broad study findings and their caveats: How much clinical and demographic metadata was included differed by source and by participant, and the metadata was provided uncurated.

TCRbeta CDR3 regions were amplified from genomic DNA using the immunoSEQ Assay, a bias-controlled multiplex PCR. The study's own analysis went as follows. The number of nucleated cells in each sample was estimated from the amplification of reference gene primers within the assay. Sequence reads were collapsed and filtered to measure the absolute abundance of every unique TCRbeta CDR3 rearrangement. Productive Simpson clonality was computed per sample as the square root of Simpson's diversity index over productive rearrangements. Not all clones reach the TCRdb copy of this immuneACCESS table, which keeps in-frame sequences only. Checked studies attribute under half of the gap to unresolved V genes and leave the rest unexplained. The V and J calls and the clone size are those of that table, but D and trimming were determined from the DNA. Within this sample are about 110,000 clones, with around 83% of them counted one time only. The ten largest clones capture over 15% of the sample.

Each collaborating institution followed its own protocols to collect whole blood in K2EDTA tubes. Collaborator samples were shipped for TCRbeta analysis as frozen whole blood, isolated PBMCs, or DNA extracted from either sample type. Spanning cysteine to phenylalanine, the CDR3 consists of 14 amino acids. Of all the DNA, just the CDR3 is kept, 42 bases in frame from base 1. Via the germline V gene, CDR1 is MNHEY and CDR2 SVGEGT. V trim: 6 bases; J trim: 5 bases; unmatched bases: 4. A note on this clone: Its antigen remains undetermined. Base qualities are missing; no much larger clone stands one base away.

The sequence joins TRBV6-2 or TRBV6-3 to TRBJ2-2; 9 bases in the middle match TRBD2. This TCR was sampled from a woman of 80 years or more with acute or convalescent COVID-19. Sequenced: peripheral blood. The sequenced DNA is TGTGCCAGCAGCCCAGCGGGAGGTACCGGGGAGCTGTTTTTT. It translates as CASSPAGGTGELFF.